This T cell receptor beta chain is from a study of blood T cell repertoires in COVID-19 (dated by TCRdb to 2019 to 2021). For the study in its entirety: Samples covering the acute and convalescent phases of COVID-19 were provided by collaborators in the United States, Italy and Spain. The material from the prospective study consisted of cDNA or gDNA derived from T cells, B-cell-depleted T cells, or PBMCs. Subjects who had been exposed to COVID-19, were actively infected with it, or had recovered from it provided the deeply sampled blood TCRbeta repertoires that made up the dataset. The repertoires were released in a freely available public database meant as a resource for research on the immune response to SARS-CoV-2. The samples were drawn from the first 160 participants of the ongoing ImmuneRACE study and from about 1,200 subjects provided by 6 global collaborators. The sample metadata nearly always contained a de-identified subject ID, COVID-19 status, age in years and sex. Where available, HLA class I and class II types were obtained from metadata supplied by the sample provider rather than from assay-based typing. Overall results and qualifications from the work: The amount of clinical and demographic metadata varied by source and participant and was provided uncurated.

TCRbeta CDR3 regions were amplified from genomic DNA by means of the immunoSEQ Assay, a bias-controlled multiplex PCR. Turning to the authors' computational methods: The number of nucleated cells in each sample was estimated by amplification of reference gene primers within the assay. To quantify the absolute abundance of each unique TCRbeta CDR3 rearrangement, sequence reads were collapsed and filtered. For each sample, productive Simpson clonality was calculated as the square root of Simpson's diversity index over productive rearrangements. What TCRdb holds here is the immuneACCESS table cut down to in-frame rearrangements. Part of the clones is not present; checked against another copy, under half of the missing clones reflect an unresolved V gene, and the others are unexplained. V and J calls and clone size are given by that table; D and trimming were obtained from the DNA. The sample table lists approximately 160,000 clones, under 85% of them with a count of one. The ten top clones hold roughly 1.3% of the sample.

A note on this clone: Its cognate antigen has yet to be identified. No qualities accompany the bases; no much larger clone lies one base away.

Between the V and J ends, shortened by 2 bases and 3 bases respectively, the junction contains 16 bases. The CDR3 numbers 16 residues from cysteine through phenylalanine. Kept here is only the CDR3 DNA, which spans 48 bases and is read in frame from base 1. CDR1 and CDR2, looked up from the germline V gene, are KGHDR and SFDVKD. A second Seattle source provided samples from volunteer blood donors who had recovered from COVID-19. Whole blood was collected in K2EDTA tubes by collaborating institutions according to the institutions' own protocols. For TCRbeta analysis, collaborators shipped samples in one of three forms: frozen whole blood, isolated PBMCs, or DNA extracted from either of those sample types.

The clonotype comes from a man between 60 and 75 years old who had recovered from COVID-19. Sequenced: peripheral blood. This receptor chain uses TRBV24-1 and TRBJ2-7, with a tentative D gene TRBD2 over 5 matching bases. The CDR3 reads CATSDSSGGRYYEQYF. The nucleotide sequence is given as TGTGCCACCAGTGATTCATCGGGCGGGCGGTACTACGAGCAGTACTTC.